A selection of T cell receptor beta chains follows, all from one sample in a study of T cell changes during pregnancy in multiple sclerosis. Measured with immunoSEQ multiplex PCR; TCRdb has only the in-frame clones, and not every one. This table has approximately 92,000 clones, 92% appearing once. The sample was peripheral blood, taken in the first trimester of pregnancy. These receptor sequences come from a female donor with multiple sclerosis, enrolled in a pregnancy study. The CDR3 runs from the conserved cysteine through the conserved F or W. The D gene is left open where the match is weak. Clone size is not always given. Where it is, it says once, few, many or a class for expanded clones.

>once|14|TRBJ1-1|TRBV19|-
CASSFTGYMAEAFF
TGTGCCAGTAGTTTCACAGGGTATATGGCTGAAGCTTTCTTT
>-|15|TRBJ1-4|TRBV7-2|TRBD1
CASSGRQGTNEKLFF
TGTGCCAGCAGCGGCCGACAGGGAACTAATGAAAAACTGTTTTTT
>-|13|TRBJ2-7|TRBV5-1|-
CASSFDRFGEQYF
TGCGCCAGCAGCTTTGACAGGTTCGGAGAGCAGTACTTC
>-|16|TRBJ2-1|TRBV25-1|-
CASSGNSIQRGNEQFF
TGTGCCAGCAGTGGAAACTCCATTCAACGGGGCAATGAGCAGTTCTTC
>-|16|TRBJ2-7|TRBV5-6|TRBD1
CASRREGQGARSEQYF
TGTGCCAGCAGACGGGAGGGACAGGGGGCGCGTAGCGAGCAGTACTTC
>-|14|TRBJ2-1|TRBV4-3|-
CASSQGGPYNEQFF
TGCGCCAGCAGCCAGGGGGGTCCTTACAATGAGCAGTTCTTC
>-|15|TRBJ1-1|TRBV19|TRBD1
CASTPRQGANTEAFF
TGTGCCAGTACCCCAAGACAGGGGGCGAACACTGAAGCTTTCTTT
>-|13|TRBJ2-1|TRBV27|TRBD2
CASSLSGTSEQFF
TGTGCCAGCAGTTTATCGGGGACTAGTGAGCAGTTCTTC
>few|14|TRBJ2-2|TRBV19|TRBD2
CASSMLAGTGELFF
TGTGCCAGTAGTATGCTAGCGGGCACCGGGGAGCTGTTTTTT
>-|16|TRBJ1-1|TRBV27|-
CASSHIGRAGATEAFF
TGTGCCAGCAGCCACATAGGAAGGGCGGGGGCGACTGAAGCTTTCTTT
>-|16|TRBJ2-1|TRBV4-2|-
CASSQERSGAYNEQFF
TGTGCCAGCAGCCAAGAAAGGAGCGGTGCCTACAATGAGCAGTTCTTC
>-|13|TRBJ2-7|TRBV27|-
CASSNRESYEQYF
TGTGCCAGCAGTAACAGGGAAAGCTACGAGCAGTACTTC
>many|12|TRBJ1-5|TRBV27|-
CASRAGGGPQHF
TGTGCCAGCAGGGCCGGGGGTGGGCCCCAGCATTTT
>-|13|TRBJ2-2|TRBV7-7|-
CASSHTGPGELFF
TGTGCCAGCAGTCATACAGGGCCCGGGGAGCTGTTTTTT
>-|13|TRBJ2-7|TRBV19|-
CASSIGTGYEQYF
TGTGCCAGTAGTATTGGCACAGGCTACGAGCAGTACTTC
>-|14|TRBJ2-1|TRBV2|-
CASTYRVRTNEQFF
TGTGCCAGCACTTACAGGGTGAGGACTAATGAGCAGTTCTTC
>-|12|TRBJ2-7|TRBV15|-
CATSRTGNEQYF
TGTGCCACCAGCAGAACAGGGAACGAGCAGTACTTC
>few|14|TRBJ1-5|TRBV5-1|TRBD1
CASRWDSYNQPQHF
TGCGCCAGCAGATGGGACAGCTACAATCAGCCCCAGCATTTT
>-|20|TRBJ2-1|TRBV5-1|TRBD1
CASSLRPEDRVGSSYNEQFF
TGCGCCAGCAGCTTGCGACCCGAGGACAGGGTGGGGAGCTCCTACAATGAGCAGTTCTTC
>-|17|TRBJ2-7|TRBV4-1|TRBD2
CASSQGPLTSGASEQYF
TGCGCCAGCAGCCAAGGGCCTCTGACTAGCGGGGCCTCCGAGCAGTACTTC
>-|14|TRBJ1-4|TRBV7-8|-
CASSLGQINEKLFF
TGTGCCAGCAGCTTAGGACAGATTAATGAAAAACTGTTTTTT
>-|15|TRBJ2-1|TRBV21-1|-
CASSIWGVTYNEQFF
TGTGCCAGCAGCATATGGGGGGTTACCTACAATGAGCAGTTCTTC
>-|16|TRBJ2-7|TRBV7-9|TRBD1
CASSLATGGLSYEQYF
TGTGCCAGCAGCTTAGCGACAGGGGGCTTATCCTACGAGCAGTACTTC
>-|16|TRBJ2-2|TRBV30|TRBD1
CAWSTPDRVYTGELFF
TGTGCCTGGAGTACCCCCGACAGGGTTTACACCGGGGAGCTGTTTTTT
>-|14|TRBJ2-3|TRBV5-1|TRBD2
CASSFSGKGDTQYF
TGCGCCAGCAGCTTTAGCGGGAAGGGAGATACGCAGTATTTT
>-|15|TRBJ1-1|TRBV27|-
CASTCRDSSNTEAFF
TGTGCCAGCACTTGTCGGGACTCATCGAACACTGAAGCTTTCTTT
>-|15|TRBJ2-2|TRBV5-5|TRBD2
CASSSGTSNVGELFF
TGTGCCAGCAGCTCGGGGACTAGTAATGTCGGGGAGCTGTTTTTT
>once|16|TRBJ2-4|TRBV5-1|TRBD2
CASSPRVAGGVNIQYF
TGCGCCAGCAGCCCTAGAGTAGCGGGAGGGGTAAACATTCAGTACTTC
>-|15|TRBJ1-2|TRBV28|TRBD1
CASSLSGTGMGGYTF
TGTGCCAGCAGTCTGTCTGGGACAGGGATGGGAGGCTACACCTTC
>-|17|TRBJ2-1|TRBV5-1|TRBD2
CASSYQPGLAGGNEQFF
TGCGCCAGCAGCTACCAACCCGGACTAGCGGGAGGCAATGAGCAGTTCTTC
>-|16|TRBJ2-7|TRBV5-1|TRBD1
CASSLSGTGDPYEQYF
TGCGCCAGCAGCTTGAGTGGGACAGGGGACCCCTACGAGCAGTACTTC
>-|14|TRBJ1-1|TRBV19|-
CASSFRTGNTEAFF
TGTGCCAGTAGTTTCAGGACTGGGAACACTGAAGCTTTCTTT
>-|14|TRBJ1-1|TRBV5-1|-
CASSSPGANTEAFF
TGCGCCAGCAGCTCTCCAGGGGCGAACACTGAAGCTTTCTTT
>-|14|TRBJ1-1|TRBV6-1|-
CASRNGQPNTEAFF
TGTGCCAGCAGGAATGGACAGCCGAACACTGAAGCTTTCTTT
>-|16|TRBJ2-7|TRBV13|-
CASSLSFTGRSYEQYF
TGTGCCAGCAGCTTATCCTTCACAGGGCGCTCCTACGAGCAGTACTTC
>-|15|TRBJ2-7|TRBV7-3|TRBD1
CASSLTAGGSYEQYF
TGTGCCAGCAGCTTAACGGCAGGGGGTTCCTACGAGCAGTACTTC
>-|15|TRBJ2-1|TRBV9|TRBD2
CASSAWASGNGEQFF
TGTGCCAGCAGCGCGTGGGCTAGCGGGAACGGTGAGCAGTTCTTC